Following are 20 T cell receptor beta chains from one sample sequenced in a study of tumor and adjacent non-tumor tissue in lung cancer. TCRbeta libraries were built with three rounds of nested PCR, modified from ARM-PCR. From the multiplex PCR reads, TCRdb called clonotypes with MiXCR, one entry per CDR3 protein. The table includes 200,000 to 250,000 distinct CDR3 sequences, 60% to 85% detected once. No cell sorting was done before RNA was extracted from the tissue. The sequencing input was lung tumor tissue. These receptors were obtained from a man in his fifties or sixties with non-small cell lung cancer.

This clonotype was found once. No conserved phenylalanine or tryptophan ends this CDR3, so it is likely a read error. The limits of the CDR3 on the DNA are not certain, so only TCRdb's listed CDR3 is given. J is TRBJ1-2 and V is TRBV11-2. The CDR3 adds up to 12 amino acids, both ends counted. In germline, CDR1 is SGHAT, CDR2 FQNNGV. CDR3 region: CASSSLHEFYIL.

As to this clonotype: A junction end diverges from the germline sequence, so it may reflect a read error. The chain carries TRBV20-1 and TRBJ2-7; D uncertain. From germline, CDR1 is DFQATT and CDR2 SNEGSKA (reference sequence). The CDR3 consists of 13 residues. The CDR3 DNA is TGCAGTGCTAACACCGATAACCTCTACAAGCAGTACTTC. It specifies CSANTDNLYKQYF.

Concerning this clonotype itself: Relative to the germline gene, one junction end is altered; a read error may explain this. The chain recombines TRBV11-1 with TRBJ2-1; D remains ambiguous. The V gene's germline CDR1 is SGHAT and CDR2 FQDESV (reference sequence). CDR3 size: 11 residues. The CDR3 sequence is CTSRLHTEQFF. The CDR3, as DNA: TGTACCAGCAGATTACATACTGAGCAGTTCTTC.

This clonotype was observed many times. The J gene is TRBJ2-5, the V gene TRBV24-1; 16 bases map to TRBD2. This CDR3 has 16 amino acids. CDR1 and CDR2 (germline): KGHDR, SFDVKD. V was pared by 3 bases and J by 4 bases, with 1 base of the junction left unmatched. The CDR3 region has the DNA TGTGCCACCAGTGATGGGACTAGCGGGGGGGCAGAGACCCAGTACTTC. Residues: CATSDGTSGGAETQYF.

The V and J genes are TRBV6-5 and TRBJ1-5; 9 nucleotides match TRBD1. V trimming: 2 bases; J trimming: 5 bases; junction bases outside the gene matches: 4. The CDR3 sequence is 15 residues long. CDR1 is MNHEY and CDR2 is SVGAGI in the germline V gene. CDR3 sequence (DNA): TGTGCCAGCAGTTACGGGACAGGGAGTTATCAGCCCCAGCATTTT. It translates to CASSYGTGSYQPQHF.

Notes on this clonotype: The junction shows a germline mismatch at one end, possibly a read error. The chain uses TRBV20-1 and TRBJ1-3; 7 bases align to TRBD1. CDR3 size: 14 residues. Germline lookup yields CDR1 DFQATT and CDR2 SNEGSKA (reference sequence). The CDR3 sequence: CSTRQGATGNTIYF. DNA of the CDR3: TGCAGTACTAGACAGGGTGCCACTGGAAACACTATATATTTT.

Notes on this clonotype: A much bigger clone sits one base away, suggesting this may be a read error. The chain uses TRBV20-1 and TRBJ2-3, with unresolved D. The CDR3 runs to 12 residues. V dropped 4 bases and J dropped 5 bases, with 10 bases sitting between them. Per the germline V gene, CDR1 is DFQATT and CDR2 is SNEGSKA (reference sequence). CDR3 region: CSATVGIDTQYF. As DNA, the CDR3 is TGCAGTGCTACTGTAGGCATAGATACGCAGTATTTT.

V and J are TRBV20-1 and TRBJ1-2; D gene unclear. The length of the CDR3 is 15 residues. V was cut by 3 bases and J by 2 bases, with 16 bases left in between. From germline, CDR1 is DFQATT and CDR2 SNEGSKA (reference sequence). The CDR3 protein is CSASSRNPSNYGYTF. The CDR3 region has the DNA TGCAGTGCTAGTAGCCGGAACCCCTCGAACTATGGCTACACCTTC.

Concerning this clonotype itself: This could be a read error, since a much larger clone is one nucleotide away. The rearrangement joins TRBV6-6 to TRBJ2-3; 7 bases map to TRBD1. This CDR3 has 15 amino acids. CDR1 MNHNY and CDR2 SVGAGI come from the germline V gene (reference sequence). With V trimmed by 6 bases and J by 2 bases, 8 bases remained unmatched. The CDR3 nucleotides are TGTGCCAGCAGCAGACCGGGACAGAACACAGATACGCAGTATTTT. Amino acids: CASSRPGQNTDTQYF.

This clonotype has just one count. One junction end disagrees with the germline gene, perhaps due to a read error. The V call is TRBV24-1, the J call TRBJ2-5; a weak D match, TRBD2 (6 bases). Germline CDR1 and CDR2: KGHDR and SFDVKD. CDR3 length equals 17 residues. The CDR3 DNA reads as TGTACCACCAGTGATTATGGCGAGGGGAGGTTCCAAGAGACCCAGTACTTC. Translation: CTTSDYGEGRFQETQYF.

Points on this clonotype: The junction does not match germline at one end; this may be a read error. The rearrangement joins TRBV20-1 to TRBJ1-2, with D uncertain. The CDR3 length is 14 residues. Germline V gives CDR1 DFQATT, CDR2 SNEGSKA (reference sequence). CDR3 amino acids: CNARGRVRVYGYTF. DNA for the CDR3: TGCAATGCTAGAGGCCGGGTTAGGGTCTATGGCTACACCTTC.

A word on this clonotype: A read error may produce the germline difference seen at one junction end. This chain links TRBV11-1 with TRBJ2-5; TRBD1 aligns across 8 bases. The CDR3 totals 17 residues. Germline-derived CDR1 and CDR2 are SGHAT and FQDESV (reference sequence). The CDR3, as DNA: TGTGCCAGCAGCATCGACAGGGGAGTTGAGTACCAAGAGACCGAGTACTTC. Translating it yields CASSIDRGVEYQETEYF.

For this clonotype: This clone may be a read error of a much larger clone one base away. The chain is built from TRBV4-2 and TRBJ2-4; 7 nucleotides match TRBD1. CDR3 length: 14 residues. The germline CDR1 and CDR2 sequences are LGHNA and YNFKEQ. Here the CDR3 DNA reads TGTTCCAGCAGCCCTGGACAGGAGAGGGACATTCAGTACTTC. Translation gives CSSSPGQERDIQYF.

In regard to this clonotype: A much larger clone sits a single nucleotide away, making a read error possible. The final CDR3 position lacks the conserved phenylalanine or tryptophan, pointing to a likely read error. V is TRBV11-2 and J is TRBJ1-5, with a weak D call TRBD1 (5 bases). CDR1 is SGHAT and CDR2 is FQNNGV in the germline V gene. The CDR3 has 13 amino acids. As DNA, the CDR3 is TGTGCCATCAGCTTAGGCCAGGGACAGCCCCAGCATTGT. It codes for CAISLGQGQPQHC.

This clonotype was found many times. V and J are TRBV29-1 and TRBJ1-1, with a possible D match to TRBD1 (5 bases). CDR3 length equals 13 residues. Trimming took off 4 bases at V and 1 base at J, with 10 bases between the two ends. Per germline, CDR1 SQVTM and CDR2 ANQGSEA. This chain's CDR3 is CSVARVGNTEAFF. The CDR3 nucleotides read TGCAGCGTTGCCAGGGTCGGGAACACTGAAGCTTTCTTT.

The genes are TRBV4-2 and TRBJ1-4, with D possibly matching TRBD1 (5 bases). Trimming took 0 bases from V and 0 from J, leaving 14 bases between them. The CDR3 has 18 residues. The germline CDR1 and CDR2 sequences are LGHNA and YNFKEQ. The CDR3 bases are TGTGCCAGCAGCCAAGACTTTCCGCCACAGGCAACTAATGAAAAACTGTTTTTT. It encodes CASSQDFPPQATNEKLFF.

There are many counts of this clonotype. The chain uses TRBV6-6 and TRBJ1-5; the D is unclear. The germline gives CDR1 MNHNY, CDR2 SVGAGI (reference sequence). CDR3 length equals 19 residues. Trimming pared 5 bases from V and 4 bases from J, leaving 27 bases between. The CDR3 DNA reads TGTGCCAGCAGTCCCCCGCCGAGACAAGCATCCTTAAGGAATCAGCCCCAGCATTTT. It specifies CASSPPPRQASLRNQPQHF.

Comments on this clonotype: The junction departs from germline at one end; a sequencing error may be responsible. The V gene is TRBV4-2, the J gene TRBJ2-3; 7 bases agree with TRBD2. Germline V gene data show CDR1 as LGHNA and CDR2 as YNFKEQ. The CDR3 sequence is 17 residues long. The CDR3 reads CASSQDDLRGEADMQYF. CDR3 bases: TGTGCCAGCAGCCAAGATGACCTCCGGGGGGAGGCAGATATGCAGTATTTT.

This clonotype was detected once. This CDR3 is missing its conserved last phenylalanine or tryptophan, likely due to a read error. The J gene is TRBJ2-2, the V gene TRBV29-1; D is uncertain. Germline V CDR1 and CDR2: SQVTM, ANQGSEA. CDR3 size: 11 residues. In DNA, the CDR3 is TGCATCGTTGGCACGTCCGGGGAGCTGTTTTCT. Its protein product is CIVGTSGELFS.

The chain joins TRBV7-8 to TRBJ1-1; 8 bases fit TRBD1. The junction had 12 bases not matched to a gene; V was cut back by 6 bases and J by 0 bases. The CDR3 sequence is 17 residues long. The germline gives CDR1 SGHVS, CDR2 FQNEAQ. The CDR3 sequence is CASSSYTGGGMNTEAFF. The CDR3 DNA reads TGTGCCAGCAGTTCTTACACAGGGGGGGGAATGAACACTGAAGCTTTCTTT.